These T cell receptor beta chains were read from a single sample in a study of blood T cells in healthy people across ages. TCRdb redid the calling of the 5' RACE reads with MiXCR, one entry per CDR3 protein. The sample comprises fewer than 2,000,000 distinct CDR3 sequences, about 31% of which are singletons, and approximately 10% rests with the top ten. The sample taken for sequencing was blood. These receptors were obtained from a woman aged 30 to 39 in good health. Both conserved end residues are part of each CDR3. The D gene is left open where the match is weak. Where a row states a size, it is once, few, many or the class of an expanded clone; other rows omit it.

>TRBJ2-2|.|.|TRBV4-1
TGCGCCAGCAGCCAGGTGACGGGGCCGGTCACCGGGGAGCTGTTTTTT
CASSQVTGPVTGELFF
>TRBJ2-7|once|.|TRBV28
TGTGCCAGCAGCCCCGGACCCCGGCTGGCCTACGAGCAGTACTTC
CASSPGPRLAYEQYF
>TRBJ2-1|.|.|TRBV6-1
TGTGCCAGCAGTGAACAGGGGTTGTACAATGAGCAGTTCTTC
CASSEQGLYNEQFF
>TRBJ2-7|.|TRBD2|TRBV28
TGTGCCAGCAGTTGGGGTCTAGCGGGACACGAGCAGTACTTC
CASSWGLAGHEQYF
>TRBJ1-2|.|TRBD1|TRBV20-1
TGCAGTGCCGCCGGGACAGGGCCATATTACGGGCTAGGCACCTTC
CSAAGTGPYYGLGTF
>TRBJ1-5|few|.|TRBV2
TGTGCCAGCAGTGTTAGGGTTAGCAATCAGCCCCAGCATTTT
CASSVRVSNQPQHF
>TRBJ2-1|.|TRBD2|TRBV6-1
TGTGCCAGCAGTGAAGGCATCTCGACTAGCGGCAATGAGCAGTTCTTC
CASSEGISTSGNEQFF
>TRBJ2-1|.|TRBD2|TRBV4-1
TGCGCCAGCAGCCATCGGACTAGCGGGAGACTTTTGCGGGGTGAGCAGTTCTTC
CASSHRTSGRLLRGEQFF
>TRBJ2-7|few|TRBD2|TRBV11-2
TGTGCCAGCAGCTTACAAGCGGGAAACTACGAGCAGTACTTC
CASSLQAGNYEQYF
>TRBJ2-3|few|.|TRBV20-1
TGCAGTGCGGACGAGACAGATACGCAGTATTTT
CSADETDTQYF
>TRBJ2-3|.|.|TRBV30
TGTGCCTGGAGTGTAAAGCGCACAGATACGCAGTATTTT
CAWSVKRTDTQYF
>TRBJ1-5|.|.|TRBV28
TGTGCCAGCAACACCCAGGGTTATCAGCCCCAGCATTTT
CASNTQGYQPQHF
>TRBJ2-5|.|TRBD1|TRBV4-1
TGCGCCAGCAGCCAGGGACAGGCTCCCGAGACCCAGTACTTC
CASSQGQAPETQYF
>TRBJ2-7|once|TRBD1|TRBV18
TGTGCCAGCTCACAGAAGGGACAGGGCCAAACCTACGAGCAGTACTTC
CASSQKGQGQTYEQYF
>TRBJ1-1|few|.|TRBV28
TGTGCCAGCAGTTACGCCGGGACAAGCAGGAACACTGAAGCTTTCTTT
CASSYAGTSRNTEAFF
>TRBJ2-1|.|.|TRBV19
TGTGCCAGTAGCGGGAGTCCCTCCAGCTCCTACAATGAGCAGTTCTTC
CASSGSPSSSYNEQFF
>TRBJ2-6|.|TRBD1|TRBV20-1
TGCAGTGCCTCAGCGCTCACAGGGGGCGTCGTCCTGACTTTC
CSASALTGGVVLTF
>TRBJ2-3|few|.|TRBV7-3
TGTGCCAGCAGCATGCCCGGGACTTCCCGCCAGTATTTT
CASSMPGTSRQYF
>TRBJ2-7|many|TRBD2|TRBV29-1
TGCAGCGTTGGCCCTCCAACTAGCGGGAGTAGCGAGCAGTACTTC
CSVGPPTSGSSEQYF
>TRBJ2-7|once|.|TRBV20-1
TGCAGTGCTAGGGCTAACGGGAACTCCTACGAGCAGTACTTC
CSARANGNSYEQYF
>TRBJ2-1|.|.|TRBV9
TGTGCCAGCAGCGTAGACAGTGACAATGAGCAGTTCTTC
CASSVDSDNEQFF
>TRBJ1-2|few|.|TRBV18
TGTGCCAGCTCCCCCAGGGTTGTGGCGGAGGGCTACACCTTC
CASSPRVVAEGYTF
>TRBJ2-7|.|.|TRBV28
TGTGCCAGCACCGACGGGGGAACCTACGAGCAGTACTTC
CASTDGGTYEQYF
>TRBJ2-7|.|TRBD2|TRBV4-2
TGTGCCAGCAGCCAAGATTTGGCTAGCGGGATCTACGAGCAGTACTTC
CASSQDLASGIYEQYF
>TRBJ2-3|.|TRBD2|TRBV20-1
TGCAGTGCTAGAGGAGCGGGAGCTAAGACAGATACGCAGTATTTT
CSARGAGAKTDTQYF
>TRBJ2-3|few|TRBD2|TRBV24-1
TGTGCCACCAGTGCCCTAGCGGGATCCACAGATACGCAGTATTTT
CATSALAGSTDTQYF
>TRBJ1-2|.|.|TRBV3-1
TGTGCCAGCAGCCTGCACGATCCCGGGTCTAACTATGGCTACACCTTC
CASSLHDPGSNYGYTF
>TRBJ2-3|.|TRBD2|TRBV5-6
TGTGCCAGCAGCGATAGCGGGGGGCCAAGCACAGATACGCAGTATTTT
CASSDSGGPSTDTQYF
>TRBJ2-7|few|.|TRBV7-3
TGTGCCAGCAGCTCCCCAAATTCTGCCGAGCAGTACTTC
CASSSPNSAEQYF
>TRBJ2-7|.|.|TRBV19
TGTGCCAGTAGTAGGGGCCTTGGGGTCTACGAGCAGTACTTC
CASSRGLGVYEQYF
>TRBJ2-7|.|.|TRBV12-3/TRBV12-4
TGTGCCAGCAGTTATGGACACCCCTACGAGCAGTACTTC
CASSYGHPYEQYF
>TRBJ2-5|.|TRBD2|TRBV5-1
TGCGCCAGCAGCTTGGTCGAGTCTAGCGGACAAGAGACCCAGTACTTC
CASSLVESSGQETQYF
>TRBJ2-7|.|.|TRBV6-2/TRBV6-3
TGTGCCAGCAGTTACGGGTACGGATCCTACGAGCAGTACTTC
CASSYGYGSYEQYF
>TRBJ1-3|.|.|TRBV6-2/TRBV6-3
TGTGCCTTTGGAACACTGCGGGGCACCATATATTTT
CAFGTLRGTIYF
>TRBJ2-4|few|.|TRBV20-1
TGCAGTGCGCAGGATAATCGGGGTTTACGCATTCAGTACTTC
CSAQDNRGLRIQYF
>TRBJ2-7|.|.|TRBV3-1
TGTGCCAGCAGCCCATCGGACCCCTACGAGCAGTACTTC
CASSPSDPYEQYF
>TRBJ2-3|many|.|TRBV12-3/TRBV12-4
TGTGCCAGCAGTAATCGGGCTGGGGTCGCAGATACGCAGTATTTT
CASSNRAGVADTQYF
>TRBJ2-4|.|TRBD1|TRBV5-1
TGCGCCAGCAGCCCGCGGACAGGGAAAAACATTCAGTACTTC
CASSPRTGKNIQYF
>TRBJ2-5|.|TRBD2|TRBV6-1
TGTGCCAGCAGTCCCGGACTAGCGGGGTCATTGACTCGTAGAGAGACCCGGTACTTC
CASSPGLAGSLTRRETRYF
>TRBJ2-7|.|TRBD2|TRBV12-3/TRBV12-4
TGTGCCAGCAGTACTAGCGGGGGCTCCCACGAGCAGTACTTC
CASSTSGGSHEQYF
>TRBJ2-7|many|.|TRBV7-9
TGTGCCAGCAGCTTAGCGAACCGGTACGAGCAGTACTTC
CASSLANRYEQYF
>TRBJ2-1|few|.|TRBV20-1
TGCAGTGCTACCGCGCGCTCCTACAATGAGCAGTTCTTC
CSATARSYNEQFF
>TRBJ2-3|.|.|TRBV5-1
TGCGCCAGCAGCGATAGTACGAACACAGATACGCAGTATTTT
CASSDSTNTDTQYF
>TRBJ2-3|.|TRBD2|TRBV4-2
TGTGCCAGCAGCCTGGAGCGGGGGGGGAGCATAGATACGCAGTATTTT
CASSLERGGSIDTQYF
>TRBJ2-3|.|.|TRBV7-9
TGTGCCAGCAGACGCCTTGGCCCTAGCACAGATACGCAGTATTTT
CASRRLGPSTDTQYF
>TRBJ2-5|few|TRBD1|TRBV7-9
TGTGCCAGCAGCTTAAATTCGGACAGGGAAGAGACCCAGTACTTC
CASSLNSDREETQYF
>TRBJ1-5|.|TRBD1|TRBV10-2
TGCGCCAGCAGTGAGGTTCAGGGGGCTAGCAATCAGCCCCAGCATTTT
CASSEVQGASNQPQHF
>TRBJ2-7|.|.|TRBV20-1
TGCAGTGCTAGAGAGGCAGGGAAAGGCGGAGACGAGCAGTACTTC
CSAREAGKGGDEQYF
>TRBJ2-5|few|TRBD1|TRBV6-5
TGTGCCAGCAGCCAGACAGGGGGGTACCAAGAGACCCAGTACTTC
CASSQTGGYQETQYF
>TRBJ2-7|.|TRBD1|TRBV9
TGTGCCAGCAGCCCCAGGACAGGGGGCGGGGACGAGCAGTACTTC
CASSPRTGGGDEQYF
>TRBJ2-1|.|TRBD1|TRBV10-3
TGTGCCATCAAGATGACAGGGGGAAATGAGCAGTTCTTC
CAIKMTGGNEQFF
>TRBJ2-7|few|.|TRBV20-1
TGCAGTGCCAGACCCTTCAGCAGCACCTACGAGCAGTACTTC
CSARPFSSTYEQYF
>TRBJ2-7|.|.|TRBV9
TGTGCCAGCAGCCTCCATGACGAGCGGTACTTC
CASSLHDERYF
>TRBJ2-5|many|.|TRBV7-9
TGTGCCAGCGTAGGGCACCAAGAGACCCAGTACTTC
CASVGHQETQYF
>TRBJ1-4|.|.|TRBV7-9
TGTGCCAGCAGCTTAATCTCCGGGGAAAAACTGTTTTTT
CASSLISGEKLFF